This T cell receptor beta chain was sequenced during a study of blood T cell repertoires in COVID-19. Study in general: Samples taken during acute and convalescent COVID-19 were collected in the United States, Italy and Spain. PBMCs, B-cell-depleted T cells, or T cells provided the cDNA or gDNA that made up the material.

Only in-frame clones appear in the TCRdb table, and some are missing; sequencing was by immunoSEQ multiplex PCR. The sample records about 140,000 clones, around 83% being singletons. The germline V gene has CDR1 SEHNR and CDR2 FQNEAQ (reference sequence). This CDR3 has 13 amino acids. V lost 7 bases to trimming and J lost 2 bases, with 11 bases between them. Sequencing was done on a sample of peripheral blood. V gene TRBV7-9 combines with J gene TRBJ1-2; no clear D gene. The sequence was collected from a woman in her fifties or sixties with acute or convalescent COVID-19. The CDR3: CASIPPLNYGYTF. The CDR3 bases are TGTGCCAGCATTCCTCCACTAAACTATGGCTACACCTTC.